The clone carrying this TCR beta chain appeared a few times. Its antigen is not known. This entry comes from a study of cytomegalovirus exposure and HLA in healthy donors. Study-wide results and caveats: Compared with the approximately 700-donor mean, an Asian-associated ancestry cluster reportedly had fewer N-insertions, according to a later analysis. The authors later found most CMV-associated TCR beta chains appeared HLA-restricted.

PCR used 60 Vbeta primers and 13 Jbeta primers. Original methodology: Unique TCR beta chains totaled roughly 79 million in a later count, with roughly 10 million of them shared. Libraries were prepared by immunoSEQ multiplex PCR; TCRdb keeps only in-frame clonotypes and omits some of them. The DNA gave D and trimming, while V, J and clone size come from that table. The repertoire has some 120,000 clones, roughly 9.9% of them found once; the top ten carry less than 4%. The sequencing input was PBMCs. This TCR was sampled from a man younger than 40 in good health and CMV-seronegative.

The CDR3 nucleotides read TGTGCCAGCAGCGGGAACAGGGGGCGCGTCCACACACACACAGATACGCAGTATTTT. Translated, it gives CASSGNRGRVHTHTDTQYF. V and J are TRBV5-4 and TRBJ2-3, with TRBD1 matching 9 bases. CDR3 length: 19 amino acids. After removal of 4 bases from V and 2 bases from J, the junction contained 17 bases not matched to a gene. Per germline, CDR1 SGHNT and CDR2 YYREEE (reference sequence).